Each of the 27 T cell receptor beta chains below was sequenced from the same sample in a study of T cell responses to AZD1222 COVID-19 vaccine. The table came from immunoSEQ multiplex PCR; TCRdb's copy has only in-frame clones and leaves some out. The table shows 80,000 to 95,000 clones, with around nine tenths occurring only once. Sequenced material: peripheral blood, taken on day 0 of MenACWY control vaccination. These TCRs come from an adult in good health.

The V call is TRBV30, the J call TRBJ1-5; D is ambiguous. Germline V gene data show CDR1 as GTSNPN and CDR2 as SVGIG (reference sequence). The germline V and J ends were trimmed by 3 bases and 0 bases, with 6 bases remaining between them. The CDR3 consists of 13 residues. This CDR3 reads CAWSQYSNQPQHF. CDR3 coding DNA: TGTGCCTGGAGCCAATATAGCAATCAGCCCCAGCATTTT.

This sequence joins TRBV14 and TRBJ2-7; the match to TRBD2 covers 8 bases. The CDR3 extends over 13 amino acids. V lost 1 base to trimming and J lost 6 bases; unmatched junction nucleotides: 2. The germline V gene encodes CDR1 SGHDN and CDR2 FVKESK. The CDR3 is CASSQGRGGEQYF. The CDR3 DNA reads TGTGCCAGCAGCCAAGGACGGGGGGGCGAGCAGTACTTC.

This clone was observed a single time. The rearrangement links TRBV9 to TRBJ2-7; 12 bases map to TRBD1. In germline, CDR1 is SGDLS, CDR2 YYNGEE. After removal of 0 bases from V and 7 bases from J, the junction contained 8 bases not matched to a gene. This CDR3 comprises 16 residues. CDR3 bases: TGTGCCAGCAGCGTAGGAGTGGGACAGGGGGCCGGGGAGCAGTACTTC. Protein sequence: CASSVGVGQGAGEQYF.

The chain couples TRBV24-1 to TRBJ2-5, with 12 bases aligning to TRBD2. J was trimmed by 5 bases and V by 5 bases; bases with no gene match: 2. The CDR3 contains 14 residues. Germline-derived CDR1 and CDR2 are KGHDR and SFDVKD. The CDR3 is CATSASGGAETQYF. CDR3 DNA sequence: TGTGCCACCAGTGCTAGCGGGGGGGCGGAGACCCAGTACTTC.

V and J are TRBV24-1 and TRBJ1-2; the match to TRBD1 covers 7 bases. This CDR3 region has 14 residues. Germline V lookup: CDR1 KGHDR, CDR2 SFDVKD. V lost 4 bases and J lost 5; bases outside the gene matches: 6. The CDR3 DNA reads TGTGCCACCAGTGAGCCCGGGACAGAATATGGCTACACCTTC. Translated, it gives CATSEPGTEYGYTF.

This chain uses TRBV30 with TRBJ2-5, with D possibly being TRBD1 (5 bases). CDR1 is GTSNPN and CDR2 is SVGIG in the germline V gene (reference sequence). The CDR3 totals 11 residues. The CDR3 DNA reads as TGTGCAATGGGGCAGGGAGAGACCCAGTACTTC. Amino acids: CAMGQGETQYF.

The chain joins TRBV19 to TRBJ2-1, with a tentative D call TRBD2 (5 bases). This CDR3 has 14 amino acids. Germline V lookup: CDR1 LNHDA, CDR2 SQIVND (reference sequence). V dropped 6 bases and J dropped 6 bases, with 15 bases sitting between them. The CDR3: CASSRLSPPNEQFF. CDR3 in DNA: TGTGCCAGTAGCCGACTATCTCCTCCCAATGAGCAGTTCTTC.

The V gene is TRBV19, the J gene TRBJ2-3; D remains ambiguous. CDR3 length: 16 amino acids. CDR1 and CDR2 (germline): LNHDA, SQIVND (reference sequence). V was pared by 1 base and J by 3 bases, with 14 bases between. The CDR3 nucleotides are TGTGCCAGTAGTATAGCACTGTCTTGGGTGACAGATACGCAGTATTTT. Translating it yields CASSIALSWVTDTQYF.

The sample holds one count of this clone. The chain links TRBV29-1 to TRBJ2-4, with D maybe TRBD1 (6 bases). This CDR3 has 12 residues. V shed 4 bases and J shed 7 bases, with 11 bases lying between them. The germline CDR1 and CDR2 sequences are SQVTM and ANQGSEA. DNA of the CDR3: TGCAGCGTTGGGGACAATAGGAACATTCAGTACTTC. It specifies CSVGDNRNIQYF.

The rearrangement joins TRBV4-3 to TRBJ1-5; D possibly corresponds to TRBD1 (5 bases). V shed 3 bases and J shed 6 bases, with 15 bases lying between them. The CDR3 length is 15 residues. CDR1 and CDR2 from the germline V gene are LGHNA and YSLEER. CDR3 sequence reads: CASSQGMGGSQPQHF. The CDR3 DNA reads TGCGCCAGCAGCCAGGGGATGGGGGGTAGTCAGCCCCAGCATTTT.

The chain employs TRBV5-1 and TRBJ1-1, with unresolved D. The length of the CDR3 is 16 residues. With 4 bases removed from V and 9 bases from J, the gap between germline ends came to 25 bases. Germline CDR1 is SGHRS and CDR2 is YFSETQ. CDR3 residues: CASSPTGARGIPKAFF. As DNA, the CDR3 is TGCGCCAGCAGCCCAACGGGCGCCCGAGGTATCCCGAAAGCTTTCTTT. Using reference TRBV5-1 and TRBJ1-1 for the parts outside the CDR3, the full variable domain is KAGVTQTPRYLIKTRGQQVTLSCSPISGHRSVSWYQQTPGQGLQFLFEYFSETQRNKGNFPGRFSGRQFSNSRSEMNVSTLELGDSALYLCASSPTGARGIPKAFFGQGTRLTVV.

Written as DNA, the CDR3 is TGCGCCAGCAGCGGACAGGTAGAAAACGACGAGCAGTACTTC. Translation gives CASSGQVENDEQYF. V gene TRBV5-1 combines with J gene TRBJ2-7; 7 bases line up with TRBD1. The CDR3 is made up of 14 amino acids. The germline V gene has CDR1 SGHRS and CDR2 YFSETQ. J gave up 5 bases and V 4 bases, and 9 bases lay outside the gene matches. Full variable domain (missing parts from reference TRBV5-1 and TRBJ2-7): KAGVTQTPRYLIKTRGQQVTLSCSPISGHRSVSWYQQTPGQGLQFLFEYFSETQRNKGNFPGRFSGRQFSNSRSEMNVSTLELGDSALYLCASSGQVENDEQYFGPGTRLTVT.

This chain connects TRBV28 to TRBJ1-1; D might be TRBD1 (6 bases). Germline CDR1 is MDHEN and CDR2 is SYDVKM. V was shortened by 11 bases and J by 1 base, with 8 bases between the two germline ends. This CDR3 has 11 amino acids. The CDR3, as DNA: TGTGCCGTCAGGGGGAACACTGAAGCTTTCTTT. As protein: CAVRGNTEAFF.

The chain links TRBV19 to TRBJ1-3; no reliable D call. Germline values: CDR1 LNHDA, CDR2 SQIVND (reference sequence). The CDR3 has 15 residues. Between the trimmed V and J ends, which lost 1 base and 3 bases, there was a span of 10 bases. CDR3 residues: CASSIGVFDGNTIYF. The CDR3 coding sequence is TGTGCCAGTAGTATAGGAGTGTTTGATGGAAACACCATATATTTT.

The chain joins TRBV15 to TRBJ1-2; 8 bases agree with TRBD1. V lost 4 bases to trimming and J lost 8 bases; unmatched junction nucleotides: 9. This CDR3 comprises 14 residues. Germline CDR1 is LNHNV and CDR2 is YYDKDF (reference sequence). The CDR3 DNA reads as TGTGCCACCAGCATCGACAGGGGATCTAGGGGCTACACCTTC. Protein product: CATSIDRGSRGYTF.

V is TRBV19 and J is TRBJ2-3; D call uncertain. The germline V and J ends were trimmed by 3 bases and 3 bases, with 10 bases remaining between them. The germline CDR1 and CDR2 sequences are LNHDA and SQIVND (reference sequence). The CDR3 length is 14 residues. CDR3 loop: CASSISLSTDTQYF. The CDR3 DNA follows: TGTGCCAGTAGTATTTCGCTTTCAACAGATACGCAGTATTTT.

This clone showed up just once. The V and J genes are TRBV3-1 (or the pseudogene TRBV3-2) and TRBJ2-1; 9 nucleotides agree with TRBD1. CDR3 length: 13 residues. Germline V gene lookup returns CDR1 LGHDT and CDR2 YNNKEL (reference sequence). Trimming at V came to 6 bases and at J to 9 bases, leaving 6 bases not matched to a gene. CDR3 sequence reads: CASRGQGPGEQFF. The CDR3 DNA reads as TGTGCCAGCAGGGGACAGGGACCAGGTGAGCAGTTCTTC.

This sequence joins TRBV2 and TRBJ1-6; D is perhaps TRBD1 (5 bases). Germline loops: CDR1 SNHLY, CDR2 FYNNEI. The CDR3 contains 14 residues. The V end lost 6 bases, the J end lost 9 bases, and 15 bases lay between the germline ends. CDR3 region: CASSLGLSSSPLHF. The CDR3 nucleotides are TGTGCCAGCAGCCTGGGGCTATCAAGTTCACCCCTCCACTTT. The whole variable domain, filled in from reference TRBV2 and TRBJ1-6, reads EPEVTQTPSHQVTQMGQEVILRCVPISNHLYFYWYRQILGQKVEFLVSFYNNEISEKSEIFDDQFSVERPDGSNFTLKIRSTKLEDSAMYFCASSLGLSSSPLHFGNGTRLTVT.

The gene calls are TRBV19 and TRBJ1-2; 11 bases line up with TRBD1. This CDR3 spans 14 amino acids. The V gene's germline CDR1 is LNHDA and CDR2 SQIVND (reference sequence). Trimming took 8 bases from V and 5 from J; bases not matched to a gene: 7. The CDR3 DNA reads TGTGCCAGTTCACCCTGGGACAGGGGGTATGGCTACACCTTC. It yields the protein CASSPWDRGYGYTF.

This clone was detected only once. The chain has TRBV4-3 and TRBJ1-2; TRBD1 might be the D (6 bases). V shed 4 bases and J shed 8 bases, with 26 bases lying between them. The CDR3 length is 17 residues. Germline CDR1 and CDR2: LGHNA and YSLEER. DNA of the CDR3: TGCGCCAGCAGCCCCTCAAAGTATACCACAGGGTTTAGCGGCTACACCTTC. This gives the protein CASSPSKYTTGFSGYTF.

A single count supports this clone. V is TRBV25-1 and J is TRBJ1-6; 8 nucleotides match TRBD1. Germline trimming cut 8 bases from V and 9 bases from J; bases unmatched to any gene: 0. CDR1 and CDR2 from the germline V gene are MGHDK and SYGVNS. This CDR3 has 11 amino acids. The CDR3 bases are TGTGCCAGCGGACAGGGTTCACCCCTCCACTTT. Translation: CASGQGSPLHF.

The chain links TRBV9 to TRBJ2-3; TRBD2 matches at 11 bases. The CDR3 consists of 16 residues. From germline, CDR1 is SGDLS and CDR2 YYNGEE. V shed 3 bases, J shed 0 bases, and the junction held 3 bases outside the gene matches. The DNA of the CDR3 is TGTGCCAGCAGCGCACTAGCGGGGGCCAGCACAGATACGCAGTATTTT. Translated: CASSALAGASTDTQYF.

The chain uses TRBV11-2 and TRBJ2-2, with D perhaps matching TRBD1 (5 bases). V was clipped by 5 bases and J by 1 base, with 11 bases between them. Germline V CDR1 and CDR2: SGHAT, FQNNGV. The CDR3 has 15 residues. The DNA of the CDR3 is TGTGCCAGCAGCCTTACAGGTTTGAACACCGGGGAGCTGTTTTTT. It translates to CASSLTGLNTGELFF.

The V gene is TRBV30, the J gene TRBJ1-6, with D tentatively TRBD1 (6 bases). From germline, CDR1 is GTSNPN and CDR2 SVGIG (reference sequence). V lost 0 bases, J lost 8 bases, and 14 bases lay in between. The CDR3 is made up of 15 amino acids. The CDR3 DNA follows: TGTGCCTGGAGTGTACCGTGGGGGGCGCATTCACCCCTCCACTTT. Protein sequence: CAWSVPWGAHSPLHF.

The rearrangement links TRBV4-1 to TRBJ1-1; D is perhaps TRBD1 (6 bases). The V gene lost 7 bases and the J gene lost 4 bases, with 19 bases spanning the gap. The germline V gene encodes CDR1 MGHRA and CDR2 YSYEKL. This CDR3 spans 15 amino acids. CDR3 nucleotide sequence: TGCGCCAGCAACCCCGCTCCGGGGGGCTTCACTGAAGCTTTCTTT. The encoded protein is CASNPAPGGFTEAFF.

The gene calls are TRBV2 and TRBJ2-3, with 10 positions matching TRBD2. V lost 6 bases, J lost 0 bases, and 9 bases stayed unmatched. The CDR3 has 17 amino acids. Germline-derived CDR1 and CDR2 are SNHLY and FYNNEI. The CDR3 spells CASRVAGGPYSTDTQYF. DNA of the CDR3: TGTGCCAGCAGGGTAGCGGGGGGACCGTATAGCACAGATACGCAGTATTTT.

This chain links TRBV28 with TRBJ1-1; a weak D match, TRBD1 (6 bases). The CDR3 runs 17 residues. Germline V lookup: CDR1 MDHEN, CDR2 SYDVKM. Trimming removed 3 bases at V and 4 bases at J, with 21 bases between. CDR3 sequence (DNA): TGTGCCAGCAGTTTTTCGGGGAACGGGGCAGGGGCCACTGAAGCTTTCTTT. Protein: CASSFSGNGAGATEAFF.